The entry below gives a single T cell receptor (beta chain) sequence along with its context. The record originates from a study of blood T cell repertoires in COVID-19. The V gene's germline CDR1 is PRHDT and CDR2 FYEKMQ (reference sequence). V was cut by 5 bases and J by 3 bases, with 2 bases left in between. This CDR3 is built from 11 residues. This table comes from immunoSEQ multiplex PCR, and its TCRdb copy is limited to in-frame clones, with some not included. This table holds roughly 100,000 clones, roughly four fifths found once. The source is an elderly man with COVID-19, enrolled during active disease. This chain joins TRBV13 and TRBJ2-1; D is unclear. The sample comprised peripheral blood. Here the CDR3 DNA reads TGTGCCAGCAGCCTCTACAATGAGCAGTTCTTC. It is translated as CASSLYNEQFF.